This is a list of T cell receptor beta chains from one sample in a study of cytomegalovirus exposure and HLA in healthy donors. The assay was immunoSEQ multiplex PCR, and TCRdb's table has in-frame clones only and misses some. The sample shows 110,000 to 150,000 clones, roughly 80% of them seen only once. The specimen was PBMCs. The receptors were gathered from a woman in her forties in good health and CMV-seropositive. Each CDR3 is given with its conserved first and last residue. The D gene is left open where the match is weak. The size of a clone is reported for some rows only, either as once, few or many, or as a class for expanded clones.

DNA: TGCGCCAGTAGCCCATCGGGACTAGCGGGGTACAATGAGCAGTTCTTC
CDR3: CASSPSGLAGYNEQFF
size: .
J: TRBJ2-1
D: TRBD2
V: TRBV5-1

DNA: TGTGCCAGCAGTGAAGAGGACAGGGGAAGATACGAGCAGTACTTC
CDR3: CASSEEDRGRYEQYF
size: .
J: TRBJ2-7
D: TRBD1
V: TRBV2

DNA: TGCGCCAGCAGCCAAGGAGCGCGGCAGCGGGGGCCTCAGAATGAGCAGTTCTTC
CDR3: CASSQGARQRGPQNEQFF
size: .
J: TRBJ2-1
D: TRBD2
V: TRBV4-3

DNA: TGTGCCAGCAGCCTCTCGGGGGGGCCGGGGAATGAGCAGTTCTTC
CDR3: CASSLSGGPGNEQFF
size: .
J: TRBJ2-1
D: TRBD2
V: TRBV9

DNA: TGTGCCAGCAGTCAAGGGGGCGCGGGGGAGCAGTACTTC
CDR3: CASSQGGAGEQYF
size: .
J: TRBJ2-7
D: .
V: TRBV28

DNA: TGTGCCAGCAGCTTGGCCGGGACAGGGGGTTCTGGGGCCAACGTCCTGACTTTC
CDR3: CASSLAGTGGSGANVLTF
size: .
J: TRBJ2-6
D: TRBD1
V: TRBV7-6

DNA: TGTGCCAGCAACCCCCTACTAGCGGGAAACACCGGGGAGCTGTTTTTT
CDR3: CASNPLLAGNTGELFF
size: .
J: TRBJ2-2
D: TRBD2
V: TRBV7-9

DNA: TGTGCCAGCAGCGACCGGATAAGAGCGGGACCCTACAATGAGCAGTTCTTC
CDR3: CASSDRIRAGPYNEQFF
size: .
J: TRBJ2-1
D: TRBD2
V: TRBV13

DNA: TGTGCCAGCAGCCTGCGGGATGAGCAGTTCTTC
CDR3: CASSLRDEQFF
size: .
J: TRBJ2-1
D: .
V: TRBV5-4

DNA: TGTGCCAGCAGCCCCTCGAGCGGGGTGAACACAGATACGCAGTATTTT
CDR3: CASSPSSGVNTDTQYF
size: .
J: TRBJ2-3
D: TRBD2
V: TRBV7-6

DNA: TGTGCCAGCAGCTTGGAGGTCCTAGCGGGGGCGGCCGGGGAGCTGTTTTTT
CDR3: CASSLEVLAGAAGELFF
size: .
J: TRBJ2-2
D: TRBD2
V: TRBV5-4

DNA: TGTGCCTGGGCCCATGTGGGAGGGATCTACAATGAGCAGTTCTTC
CDR3: CAWAHVGGIYNEQFF
size: .
J: TRBJ2-1
D: TRBD2
V: TRBV30

DNA: TGTGCCAGCAGCGGGACAGATAGGCCCAATCAGCCCCAGCATTTT
CDR3: CASSGTDRPNQPQHF
size: .
J: TRBJ1-5
D: TRBD1
V: TRBV5-6

DNA: TGTGCCAGCAGCCCTGACAGGGCGGAGACCCAGTACTTC
CDR3: CASSPDRAETQYF
size: .
J: TRBJ2-5
D: TRBD1
V: TRBV7-7

DNA: TGTGCCAGCAGCGTTAGCGATAGCTCCTACAATGAGCAGTTCTTC
CDR3: CASSVSDSSYNEQFF
size: once
J: TRBJ2-1
D: .
V: TRBV9

DNA: TGTGCCAGCAGTGTACAGGGGGCGGATGGCTACACCTTC
CDR3: CASSVQGADGYTF
size: once
J: TRBJ1-2
D: TRBD1
V: TRBV6-1

DNA: TGTGCCAGCAGTTTCCGCGGGAGTGAAGATACGCAGTATTTT
CDR3: CASSFRGSEDTQYF
size: .
J: TRBJ2-3
D: TRBD2
V: TRBV28

DNA: TGTGCCAGCAGCCCAGGGGCTCGGAACACCGGGGAGCTGTTTTTT
CDR3: CASSPGARNTGELFF
size: .
J: TRBJ2-2
D: .
V: TRBV4-2

DNA: TGTGCCAGCAGTGGGGTTGGGGCGATGAACACTGAAGCTTTCTTT
CDR3: CASSGVGAMNTEAFF
size: few
J: TRBJ1-1
D: .
V: TRBV25-1

DNA: TGTGCCAGCAGCTCAACGGGTGACGGCTACACCTTC
CDR3: CASSSTGDGYTF
size: .
J: TRBJ1-2
D: .
V: TRBV7-9

DNA: TGTGCCAGCAGTGGGACTCCCACCCCCACAGATACGCAGTATTTT
CDR3: CASSGTPTPTDTQYF
size: .
J: TRBJ2-3
D: .
V: TRBV9

DNA: TGTGCCAGCAGCAAATTTCCCCCCTGGCGGAAATACCCAGATACGCAGTATTTT
CDR3: CASSKFPPWRKYPDTQYF
size: .
J: TRBJ2-3
D: .
V: TRBV21-1